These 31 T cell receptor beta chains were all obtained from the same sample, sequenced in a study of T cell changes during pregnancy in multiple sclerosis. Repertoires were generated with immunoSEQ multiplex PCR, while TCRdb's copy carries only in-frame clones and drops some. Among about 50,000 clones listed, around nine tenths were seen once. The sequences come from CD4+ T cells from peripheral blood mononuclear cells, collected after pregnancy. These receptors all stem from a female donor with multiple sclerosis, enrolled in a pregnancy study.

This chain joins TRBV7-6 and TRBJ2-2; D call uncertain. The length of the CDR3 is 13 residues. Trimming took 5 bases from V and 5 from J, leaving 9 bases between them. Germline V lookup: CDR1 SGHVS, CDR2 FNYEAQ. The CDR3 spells CASSPLRTGELFF. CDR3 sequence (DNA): TGTGCCAGCAGCCCCCTGCGGACCGGGGAGCTGTTTTTT.

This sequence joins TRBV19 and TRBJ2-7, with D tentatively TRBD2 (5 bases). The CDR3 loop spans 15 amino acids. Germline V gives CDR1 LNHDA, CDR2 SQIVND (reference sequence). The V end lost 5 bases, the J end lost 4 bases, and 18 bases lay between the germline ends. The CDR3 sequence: CASSPRARSGYEQYF. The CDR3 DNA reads TGTGCCAGTAGTCCCCGGGCCCGGTCGGGGTACGAGCAGTACTTC.

CDR3 loop: CASFEGAGYPDTQYF. In DNA form, the CDR3 reads TGTGCCAGTTTTGAGGGGGCTGGATATCCAGATACGCAGTATTTT. The rearrangement uses TRBV27 and TRBJ2-3; TRBD1 aligns across 7 bases. J lost 4 bases, V lost 9 bases, and 13 bases had no gene match. CDR3 length: 15 amino acids. Germline CDR1 is MNHEY and CDR2 is SMNVEV (reference sequence).

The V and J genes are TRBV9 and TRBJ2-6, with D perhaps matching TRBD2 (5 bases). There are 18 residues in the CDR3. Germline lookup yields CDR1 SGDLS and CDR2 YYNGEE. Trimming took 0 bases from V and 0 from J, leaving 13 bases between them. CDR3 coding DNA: TGTGCCAGCAGCGTAGCGAGGACTGTTAACTCTGGGGCCAACGTCCTGACTTTC. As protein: CASSVARTVNSGANVLTF.

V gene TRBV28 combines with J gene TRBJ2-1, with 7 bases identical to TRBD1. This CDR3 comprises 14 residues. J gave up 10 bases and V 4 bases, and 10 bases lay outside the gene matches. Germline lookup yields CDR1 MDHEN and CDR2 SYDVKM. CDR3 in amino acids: CASSSLDRRGEQFF. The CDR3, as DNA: TGTGCCAGCAGTTCCTTGGACAGGCGAGGGGAGCAGTTCTTC. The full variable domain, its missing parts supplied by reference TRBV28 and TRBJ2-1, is DVKVTQSSRYLVKRTGEKVFLECVQDMDHENMFWYRQDPGLGLRLIYFSYDVKMKEKGDIPEGYSVSREKKERFSLILESASTNQTSMYLCASSSLDRRGEQFFGPGTRLTVL.

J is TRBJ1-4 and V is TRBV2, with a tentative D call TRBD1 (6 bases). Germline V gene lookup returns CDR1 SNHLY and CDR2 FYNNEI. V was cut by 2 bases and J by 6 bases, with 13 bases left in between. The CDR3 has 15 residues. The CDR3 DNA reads TGTGCCAGCAGTGAAACGGGGGGACATGATGAAAAACTGTTTTTT. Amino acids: CASSETGGHDEKLFF. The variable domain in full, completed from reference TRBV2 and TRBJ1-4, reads EPEVTQTPSHQVTQMGQEVILRCVPISNHLYFYWYRQILGQKVEFLVSFYNNEISEKSEIFDDQFSVERPDGSNFTLKIRSTKLEDSAMYFCASSETGGHDEKLFFGSGTQLSVL.

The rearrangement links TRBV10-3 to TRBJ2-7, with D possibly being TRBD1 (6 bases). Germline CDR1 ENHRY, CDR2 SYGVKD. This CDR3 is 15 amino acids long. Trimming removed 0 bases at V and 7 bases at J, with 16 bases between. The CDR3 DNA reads TGTGCCATCAGTGAGTCAGGGGGACCCCTGTTGGAGCAGTACTTC. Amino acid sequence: CAISESGGPLLEQYF.

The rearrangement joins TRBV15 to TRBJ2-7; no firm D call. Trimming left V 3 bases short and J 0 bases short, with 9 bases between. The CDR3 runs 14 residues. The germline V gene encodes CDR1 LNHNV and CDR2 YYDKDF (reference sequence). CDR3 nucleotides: TGTGCCACCAGCAGGGCCGGGTCCTCCTACGAGCAGTACTTC. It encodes CATSRAGSSYEQYF.

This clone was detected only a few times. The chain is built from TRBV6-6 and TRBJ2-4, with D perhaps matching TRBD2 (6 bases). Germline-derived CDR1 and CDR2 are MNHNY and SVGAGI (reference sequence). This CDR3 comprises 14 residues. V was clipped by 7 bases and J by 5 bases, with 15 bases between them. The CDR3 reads CASTSPAGQNIQYF. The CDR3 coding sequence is TGTGCCAGCACCTCCCCGGCGGGGCAAAACATTCAGTACTTC.

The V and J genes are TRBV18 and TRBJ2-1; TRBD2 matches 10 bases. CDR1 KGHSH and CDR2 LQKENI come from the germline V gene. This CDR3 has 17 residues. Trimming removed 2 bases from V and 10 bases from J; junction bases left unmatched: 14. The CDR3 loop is CASSPRTSGPTRGEQFF. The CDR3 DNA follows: TGTGCCAGCTCACCAAGGACTAGCGGTCCTACCCGGGGGGAGCAGTTCTTC.

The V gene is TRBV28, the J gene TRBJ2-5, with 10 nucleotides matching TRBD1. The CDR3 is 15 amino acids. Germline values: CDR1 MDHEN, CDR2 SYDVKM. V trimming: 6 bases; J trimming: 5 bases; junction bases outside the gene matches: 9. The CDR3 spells CASSSDRGVFETQYF. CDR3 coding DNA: TGTGCCAGCAGCTCGGACAGGGGGGTTTTTGAGACCCAGTACTTC.

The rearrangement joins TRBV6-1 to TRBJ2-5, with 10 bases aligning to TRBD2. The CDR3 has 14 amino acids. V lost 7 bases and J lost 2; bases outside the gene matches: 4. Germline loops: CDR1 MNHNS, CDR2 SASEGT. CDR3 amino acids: CASKAGGPQETQYF. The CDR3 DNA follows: TGTGCCAGCAAAGCGGGAGGGCCGCAAGAGACCCAGTACTTC.

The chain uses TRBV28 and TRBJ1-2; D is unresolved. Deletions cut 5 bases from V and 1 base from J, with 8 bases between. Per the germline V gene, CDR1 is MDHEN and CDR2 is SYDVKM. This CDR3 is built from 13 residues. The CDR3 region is CASSLRNNYGYTF. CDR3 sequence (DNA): TGTGCCAGCAGTCTCAGGAATAACTATGGCTACACCTTC.

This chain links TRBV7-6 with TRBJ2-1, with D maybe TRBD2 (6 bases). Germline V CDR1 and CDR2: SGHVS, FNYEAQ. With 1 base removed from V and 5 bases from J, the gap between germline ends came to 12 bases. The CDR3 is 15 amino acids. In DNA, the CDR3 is TGTGCCAGCAGCTTAGTAACTAGCCCTGACAATGAGCAGTTCTTC. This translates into CASSLVTSPDNEQFF.

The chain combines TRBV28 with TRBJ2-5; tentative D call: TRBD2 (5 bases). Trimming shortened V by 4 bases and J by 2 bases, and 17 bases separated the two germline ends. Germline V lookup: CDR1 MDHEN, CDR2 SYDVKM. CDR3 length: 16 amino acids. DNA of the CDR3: TGTGCCAGCAGTTCCCCTAGGCGGGCCCCACAAGAGACCCAGTACTTC. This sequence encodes CASSSPRRAPQETQYF.

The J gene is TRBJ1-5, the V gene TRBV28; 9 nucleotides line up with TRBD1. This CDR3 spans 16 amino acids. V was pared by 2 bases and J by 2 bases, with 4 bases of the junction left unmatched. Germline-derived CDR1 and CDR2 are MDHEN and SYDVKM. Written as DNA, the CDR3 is TGTGCCAGCAGTTTACGGACAGGGGCTGGCAATCAGCCCCAGCATTTT. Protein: CASSLRTGAGNQPQHF.

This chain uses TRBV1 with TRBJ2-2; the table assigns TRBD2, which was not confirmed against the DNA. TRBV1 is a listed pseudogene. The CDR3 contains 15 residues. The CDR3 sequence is CTSGQRGRGTGELFF. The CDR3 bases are TGCACCAGCGGCCAGCGGGGGAGGGGGACCGGGGAGCTGTTTTTT.

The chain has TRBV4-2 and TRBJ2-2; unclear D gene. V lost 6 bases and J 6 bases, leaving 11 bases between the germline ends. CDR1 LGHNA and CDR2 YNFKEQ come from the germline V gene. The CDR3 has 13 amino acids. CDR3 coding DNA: TGTGCCAGCAGTCGCGTCGAATCCGGGGAGCTGTTTTTT. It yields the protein CASSRVESGELFF.

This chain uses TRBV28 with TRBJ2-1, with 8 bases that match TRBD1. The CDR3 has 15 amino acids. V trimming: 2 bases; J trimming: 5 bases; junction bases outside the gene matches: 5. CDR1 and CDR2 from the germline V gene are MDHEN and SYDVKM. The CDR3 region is CASSLTGTGHNEQFF. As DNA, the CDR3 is TGTGCCAGCAGTTTAACCGGGACAGGTCACAATGAGCAGTTCTTC.

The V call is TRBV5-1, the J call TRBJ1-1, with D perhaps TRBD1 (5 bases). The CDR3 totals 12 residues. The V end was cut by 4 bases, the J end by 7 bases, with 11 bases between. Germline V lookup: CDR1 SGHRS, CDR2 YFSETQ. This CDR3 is CASSLGGNEAFF. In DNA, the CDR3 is TGCGCCAGCAGCCTTGGGGGGAATGAAGCTTTCTTT.

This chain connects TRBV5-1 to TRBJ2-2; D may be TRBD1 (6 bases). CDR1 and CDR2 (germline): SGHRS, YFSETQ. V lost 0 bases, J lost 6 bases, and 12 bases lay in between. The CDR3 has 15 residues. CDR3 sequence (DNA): TGCGCCAGCAGCTTGGTCCAGGGGTCCGCCGGGGAGCTGTTTTTT. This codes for CASSLVQGSAGELFF.

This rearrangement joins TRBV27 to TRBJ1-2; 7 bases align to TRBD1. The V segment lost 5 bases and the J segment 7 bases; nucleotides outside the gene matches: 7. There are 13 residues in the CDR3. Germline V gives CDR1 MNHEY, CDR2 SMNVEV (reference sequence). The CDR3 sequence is CASSLTTGVGYTF. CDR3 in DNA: TGTGCCAGCAGTCTAACTACAGGGGTTGGCTACACCTTC.

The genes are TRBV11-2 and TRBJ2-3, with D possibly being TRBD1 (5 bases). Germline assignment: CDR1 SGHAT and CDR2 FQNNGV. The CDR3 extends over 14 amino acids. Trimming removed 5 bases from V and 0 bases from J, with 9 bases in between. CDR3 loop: CASSIRQSTDTQYF. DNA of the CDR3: TGTGCCAGCAGCATTCGACAGAGCACAGATACGCAGTATTTT.

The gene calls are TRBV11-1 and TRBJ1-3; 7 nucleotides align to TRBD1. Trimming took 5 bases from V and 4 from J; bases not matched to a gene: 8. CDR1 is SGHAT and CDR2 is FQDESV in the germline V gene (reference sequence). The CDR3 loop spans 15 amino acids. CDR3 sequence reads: CASSLSRDRGNTIYF. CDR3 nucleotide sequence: TGTGCCAGCAGCCTGAGCCGGGACAGAGGAAACACCATATATTTT.

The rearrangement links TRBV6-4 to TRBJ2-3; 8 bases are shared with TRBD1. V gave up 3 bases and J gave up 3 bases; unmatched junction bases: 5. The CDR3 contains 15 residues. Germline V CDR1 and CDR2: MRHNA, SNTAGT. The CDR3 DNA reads TGTGCCAGCAGTGAGACAGGGGTCGGGACAGATACGCAGTATTTT. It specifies CASSETGVGTDTQYF.

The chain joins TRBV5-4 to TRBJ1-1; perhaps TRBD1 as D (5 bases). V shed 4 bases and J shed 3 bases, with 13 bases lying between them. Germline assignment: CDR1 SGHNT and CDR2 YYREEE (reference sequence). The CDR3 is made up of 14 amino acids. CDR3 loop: CASSTRTGDTEAFF. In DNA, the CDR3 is TGTGCCAGCAGCACCAGGACGGGGGACACTGAAGCTTTCTTT.

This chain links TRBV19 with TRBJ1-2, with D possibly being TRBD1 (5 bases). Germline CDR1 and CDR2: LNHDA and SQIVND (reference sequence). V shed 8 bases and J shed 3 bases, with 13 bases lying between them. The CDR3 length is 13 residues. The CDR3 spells CASLRGSYYGYTF. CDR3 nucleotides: TGTGCCAGTTTAAGGGGTTCCTACTATGGCTACACCTTC.

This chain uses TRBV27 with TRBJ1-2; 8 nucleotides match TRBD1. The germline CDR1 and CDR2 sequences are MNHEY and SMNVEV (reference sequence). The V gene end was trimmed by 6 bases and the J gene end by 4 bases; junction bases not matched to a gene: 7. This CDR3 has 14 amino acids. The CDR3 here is CASRGQGKVYGYTF. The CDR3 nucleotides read TGTGCCAGCAGAGGACAGGGTAAGGTCTATGGCTACACCTTC.

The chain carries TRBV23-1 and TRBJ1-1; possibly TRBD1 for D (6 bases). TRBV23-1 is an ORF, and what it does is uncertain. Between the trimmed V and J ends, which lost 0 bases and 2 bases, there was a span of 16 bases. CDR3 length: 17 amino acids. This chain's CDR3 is CASSQSVDAGANTEAFF. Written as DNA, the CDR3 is TGCGCCAGCAGTCAATCCGTGGATGCGGGGGCCAACACTGAAGCTTTCTTT.

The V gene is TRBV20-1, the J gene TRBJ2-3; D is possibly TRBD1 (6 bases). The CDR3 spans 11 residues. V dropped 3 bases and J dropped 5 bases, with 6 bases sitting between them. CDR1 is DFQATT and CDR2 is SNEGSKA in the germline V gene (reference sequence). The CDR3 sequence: CSASRGDTQYF. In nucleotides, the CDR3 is TGCAGTGCTAGCAGGGGAGATACGCAGTATTTT.

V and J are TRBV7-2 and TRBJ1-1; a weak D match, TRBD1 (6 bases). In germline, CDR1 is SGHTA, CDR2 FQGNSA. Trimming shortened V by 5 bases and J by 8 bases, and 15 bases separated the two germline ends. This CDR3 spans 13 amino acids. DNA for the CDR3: TGTGCCAGCAGCACGACCCGGACAGCAGAAGCTTTCTTT. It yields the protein CASSTTRTAEAFF.